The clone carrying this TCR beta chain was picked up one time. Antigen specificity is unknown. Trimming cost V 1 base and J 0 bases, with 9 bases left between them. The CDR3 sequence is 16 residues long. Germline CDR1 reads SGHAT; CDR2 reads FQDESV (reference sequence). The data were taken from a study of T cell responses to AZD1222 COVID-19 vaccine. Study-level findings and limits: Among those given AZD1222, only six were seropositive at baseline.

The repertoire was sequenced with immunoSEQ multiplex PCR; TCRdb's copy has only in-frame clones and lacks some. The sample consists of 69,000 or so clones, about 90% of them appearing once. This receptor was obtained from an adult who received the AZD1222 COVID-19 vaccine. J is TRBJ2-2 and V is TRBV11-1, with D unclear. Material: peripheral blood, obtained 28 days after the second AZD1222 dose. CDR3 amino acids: CASSLVDFANTGELFF. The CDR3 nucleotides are TGTGCCAGCAGCTTAGTAGATTTTGCGAACACCGGGGAGCTGTTTTTT. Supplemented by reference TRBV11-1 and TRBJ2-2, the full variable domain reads EAEVAQSPRYKITEKSQAVAFWCDPISGHATLYWYRQILGQGPELLVQFQDESVVDDSQLPKDRFSAERLKGVDSTLKIQPAELGDSAMYLCASSLVDFANTGELFFGEGSRLTVL.